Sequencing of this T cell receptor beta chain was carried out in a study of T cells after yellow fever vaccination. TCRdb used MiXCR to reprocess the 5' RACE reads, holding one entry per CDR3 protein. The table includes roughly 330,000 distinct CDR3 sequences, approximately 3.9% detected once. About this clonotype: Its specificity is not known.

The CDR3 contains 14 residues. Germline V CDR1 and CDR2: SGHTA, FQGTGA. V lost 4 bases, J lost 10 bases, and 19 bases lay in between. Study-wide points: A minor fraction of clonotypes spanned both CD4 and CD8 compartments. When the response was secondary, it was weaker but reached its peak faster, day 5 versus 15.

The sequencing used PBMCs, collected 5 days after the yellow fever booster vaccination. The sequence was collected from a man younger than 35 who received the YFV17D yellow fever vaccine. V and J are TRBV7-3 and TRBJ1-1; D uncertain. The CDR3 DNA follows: TGTGCCAGCAGCTCCCGGACGATATCACCCCGAGCTTTCTTT. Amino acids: CASSSRTISPRAFF.